This T cell receptor (beta chain) was retrieved from a study of response to subunit inactivated influenza vaccine. Study-wide points: Authors suggested that a seasonal influenza vaccination recruits few new T cells each time.

One entry per CDR3 protein results from TCRdb running MiXCR on the RT-PCR reads. The sample consists of more than 700,000 distinct CDR3 sequences, less than 25% of them appearing once. The CDR3 runs 14 residues. CDR1 is MDHEN and CDR2 is SYDVKM in the germline V gene. The V gene end was trimmed by 4 bases and the J gene end by 5 bases; junction bases not matched to a gene: 7. A remark on this clonotype: Its antigen is still unknown.

The material sequenced was PBMCs from blood, taken around 5 days after vaccination. The sequence derives from a man aged 50 to 60 who received an inactivated influenza vaccine. The V and J genes are TRBV28 and TRBJ2-7, with 8 bases identical to TRBD1. The CDR3 nucleotides read TGTGCCAGCAGTTCAAGACAGGGGAGCGACGAGCAGTACTTC. This gives the protein CASSSRQGSDEQYF.